A selection of T cell receptor beta chains follows, all from one sample in a study of T cell repertoires in cytomegalovirus infection. MiXCR, applied by TCRdb to the reads, yields one record per CDR3 protein. This sample has about 310,000 distinct CDR3 sequences, with around 25% found just once. These receptors have no known antigen. The sequenced sample was cultured PBMCs, obtained from culture after CMV antigen stimulation. Receptors were obtained from a human donor in good health (CMV status not recorded). Some clones in this sample may be carry-over from other donors' samples. Each CDR3 is given with its conserved first and last residue. A D gene is named only where the DNA matches it firmly. Some rows have no size entry. The others give once, few or many, or a class for an expanded clone.

j_call,clone_size,d_call,v_call,cdr3_aa,cdr3_nt
TRBJ2-1,.,.,TRBV20-1,CSAKGVGPQQFF,TGCAGTGCTAAAGGGGTGGGCCCCCAGCAGTTCTTC
TRBJ2-7,many,.,TRBV11-2,CASSLYRGVYEQYF,TGTGCCAGCAGCTTATATCGAGGGGTCTACGAGCAGTACTTC
TRBJ1-1,few,TRBD1,TRBV25-1,CASSETGGGDTEAFF,TGTGCCAGCAGTGAGACAGGGGGAGGGGACACTGAAGCTTTCTTT
TRBJ2-2,.,TRBD1,TRBV4-2,CASSQWTGSGELFF,TGTGCCAGCAGCCAATGGACAGGGTCCGGGGAGCTGTTTTTT
TRBJ2-3,many,TRBD2,TRBV7-8,CASSLGTSGTSTDTQYF,TGTGCCAGCAGCTTAGGGACTAGCGGCACTAGCACAGATACGCAGTATTTT
TRBJ1-5,few,.,TRBV7-9,CASSLQGYNQPQHF,TGTGCCAGCAGCTTACAGGGGTACAATCAGCCCCAGCATTTT
TRBJ2-7,few,.,TRBV27,CASRPDGGRSEQYF,TGTGCCAGCAGACCCGACGGGGGAAGATCCGAGCAGTACTTC
TRBJ2-3,few,.,TRBV7-2,CASSQNTRDTQYF,TGTGCCAGCAGCCAAAACACCCGAGACACGCAGTATTTT
TRBJ2-1,.,.,TRBV12-3/TRBV12-4,CASSFREHNEQFF,TGTGCCAGCAGTTTCAGGGAGCACAATGAGCAGTTCTTC
TRBJ1-3,.,TRBD1,TRBV19,CASQKWDSLGGNTIYF,TGTGCCAGCCAAAAATGGGACAGCTTAGGAGGAAACACCATATATTTT
TRBJ2-7,.,.,TRBV6-2/TRBV6-3,CASSSPVYTYEQYF,TGTGCCAGCAGTTCCCCGGTATATACCTACGAGCAGTACTTC